This TCR beta chain was documented in a study of monozygotic twins with inflammatory bowel disease. Each TCR library consumed about 3,800 ng of total RNA. The study subjected TCRalpha and TCRbeta cDNA to two nested PCRs of approximately 16 and 10 cycles. TCRdb re-called the 5' RACE reads, yielding one record per CDR3 amino acid sequence without DNA. Here the sample table reports around 380,000 distinct CDR3 sequences. Germline loops: CDR1 SGHTA, CDR2 FQGNSA. The length of the CDR3 is 15 residues. Without any T cell sorting, total RNA was isolated from whole blood. V usage is TRBV7-2 and J usage is TRBJ2-7; there is no DNA to check the TCRdb D call of TRBD1. The sequence was collected from a human donor with ulcerative colitis or Crohn's disease, or a healthy co-twin of an affected twin (not recorded which). Input material: blood. The CDR3 here is CASTKGGGSSYEQYF. Together with reference TRBV7-2 and TRBJ2-7, the CDR3 gives the full variable domain: GAGVSQSPSNKVTEKGKDVELRCDPISGHTALYWYRQSLGQGLEFLIYFQGNSAPDKSGLPSDRFSAERTGGSVSTLTIQRTQQEDSAVYLCASTKGGGSSYEQYFGPGTRLTVT.